This T cell receptor beta chain comes out of a study of blood T cells in healthy people across ages. PBMCs, at least 6 million per sample, were isolated. Total RNA, at least 5.5 micrograms per sample, came from PBMCs. This CDR3 spans 14 amino acids. The V gene's germline CDR1 is LGHDT and CDR2 YNNKEL (reference sequence). The study's findings and limits: Shifts in expanded clonotypes may have been confounded by donor CMV status, which was unknown.

This clonotype was seen a handful of times. Its cognate antigen is unknown. A second about 7 to 12 cycle PCR used barcoded and J-beta primers. Each cDNA molecule carried a tag from a template-switch adaptor that contained 12 random nucleotides. MiXCR, run by TCRdb on the 5' RACE reads, gives a single entry per CDR3 protein. The sample yields some 320,000 distinct CDR3 sequences, around 29% seen once. Sample: blood. The sequence came from a woman in her 70s in good health. This chain connects TRBV3-1 to TRBJ2-5; TRBD1 matches at 8 bases. The DNA end favors TRBJ2-7, so the J call may be wrong. The CDR3 spells CASSQSAGGHEQYF. DNA of the CDR3: TGTGCCAGCAGCCAATCGGCAGGGGGCCACGAGCAGTACTTC.